The entry that follows covers one T cell receptor beta chain sequence. With 1 base clipped from V and 4 bases from J, the junction kept 5 bases outside the gene matches. The CDR3 extends over 15 amino acids. The germline CDR1 and CDR2 sequences are LNHNV and YYDKDF (reference sequence). Sequenced material consisted of expressed TCRB transcripts (all of the isolated RNA was reverse transcribed). Libraries were prepared by immunoSEQ multiplex PCR; TCRdb keeps only in-frame clonotypes and omits some of them. The table has about 360,000 clones, roughly 12% seen once. These data are taken from a study of beta chain features in type 1 diabetes.

This chain uses TRBV15 with TRBJ1-2; 8 nucleotides match TRBD1. Sample: naive CD4+ T cells from blood. The receptor was isolated from a man younger than 35 in good health. Written as DNA, the CDR3 is TGTGCCACCAGCAGAGGTACGGGACAGGTCTATGGCTACACCTTC. Translated, it gives CATSRGTGQVYGYTF. The full variable domain, in which reference TRBV15 and TRBJ1-2 provide the parts outside the CDR3, is DAMVIQNPRYQVTQFGKPVTLSCSQTLNHNVMYWYQQKSSQAPKLLFHYYDKDFNNEADTPDNFQSRRPNTSFCFLDIRSPGLGDTAMYLCATSRGTGQVYGYTFGSGTRLTVV.